This T cell receptor beta chain derives from a study of shared clonotypes between healthy human individuals. Positive CCR7 selection of CD45RO-negative cells yielded the naive CD8 cells, and terminally differentiated effector memory CD45RA+ cells were excluded. Sequencing was performed with immunoSEQ multiplex PCR; in TCRdb, only in-frame clones are kept and a portion is missing. The sample yields roughly 1,800,000 clones, about 95% seen once. The germline V gene has CDR1 SGHAT and CDR2 FQNNGV. The CDR3 runs to 15 residues. Trimming took off 1 base at V and 0 bases at J, with 8 bases between the two ends.

This receptor was identified in a man aged 18 to 30 in good health. V gene TRBV11-2 combines with J gene TRBJ2-3; D not certain. Source material: naive CD8+ T cells sorted from blood. CDR3 sequence (DNA): TGTGCCAGCAGCTTAGCTGGTAGAAGCACAGATACGCAGTATTTT. It encodes CASSLAGRSTDTQYF.